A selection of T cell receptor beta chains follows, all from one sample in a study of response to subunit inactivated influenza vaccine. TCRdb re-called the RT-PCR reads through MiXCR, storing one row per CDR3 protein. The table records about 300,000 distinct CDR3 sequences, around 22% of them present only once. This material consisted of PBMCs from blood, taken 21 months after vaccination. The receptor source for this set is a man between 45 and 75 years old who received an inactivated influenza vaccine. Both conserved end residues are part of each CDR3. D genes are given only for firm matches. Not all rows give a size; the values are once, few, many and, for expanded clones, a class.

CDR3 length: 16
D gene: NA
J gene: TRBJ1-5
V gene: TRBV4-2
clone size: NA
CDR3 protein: CASSQDGWLSNQPRHF
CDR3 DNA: TGTGCCAGCAGCCAAGACGGGTGGTTGAGCAATCAGCCCCGGCATTTT

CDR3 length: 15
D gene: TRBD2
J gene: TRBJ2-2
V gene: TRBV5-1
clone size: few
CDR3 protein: CASSTGTNSVGELFF
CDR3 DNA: TGCGCCAGCAGCACCGGGACTAACAGTGTCGGGGAGCTGTTTTTT

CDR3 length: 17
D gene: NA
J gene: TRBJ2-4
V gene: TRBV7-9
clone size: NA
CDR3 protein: CASSSSLSVGSKNIQYF
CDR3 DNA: TGTGCCAGCAGCTCTAGTCTTTCCGTAGGTTCCAAAAACATTCAGTACTTC

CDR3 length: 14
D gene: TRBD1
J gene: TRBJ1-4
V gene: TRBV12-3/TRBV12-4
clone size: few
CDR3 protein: CASSLGRGIEKLFF
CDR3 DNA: TGTGCCAGCAGTTTAGGCAGGGGGATTGAAAAACTGTTTTTT

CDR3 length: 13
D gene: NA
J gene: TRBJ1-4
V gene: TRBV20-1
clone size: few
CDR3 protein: CSALVTTNEKLFF
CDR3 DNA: TGCAGTGCCCTGGTTACAACTAATGAAAAACTGTTTTTT

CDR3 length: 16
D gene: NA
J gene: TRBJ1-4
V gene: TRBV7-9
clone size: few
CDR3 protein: CASSLGGLGGGEKLFF
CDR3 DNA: TGTGCCAGCAGCTTAGGAGGCTTGGGGGGCGGCGAAAAACTGTTTTTT

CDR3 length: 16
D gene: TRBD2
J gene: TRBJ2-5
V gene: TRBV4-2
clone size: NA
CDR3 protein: CASSQVPVAGQETQYF
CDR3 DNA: TGTGCCAGCAGCCAAGTCCCCGTAGCGGGCCAAGAGACCCAGTACTTC

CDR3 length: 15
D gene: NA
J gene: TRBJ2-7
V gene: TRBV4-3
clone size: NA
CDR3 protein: CASSQGAGRTYEQYF
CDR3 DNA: TGCGCCAGCAGCCAAGGGGCAGGGAGGACCTACGAGCAGTACTTC

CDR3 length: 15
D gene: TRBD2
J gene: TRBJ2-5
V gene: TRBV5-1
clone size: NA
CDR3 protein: CASSLAGTNQETQYF
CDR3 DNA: TGCGCCAGCAGCTTGGCCGGGACTAACCAAGAGACCCAGTACTTC

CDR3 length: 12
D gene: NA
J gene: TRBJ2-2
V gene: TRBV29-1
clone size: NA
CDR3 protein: CSVDGGPGELFF
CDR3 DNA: TGCAGCGTTGATGGGGGTCCCGGGGAGCTGTTTTTT

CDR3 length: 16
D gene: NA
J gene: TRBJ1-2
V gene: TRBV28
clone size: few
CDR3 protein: CASSFWGGGMDYGYTF
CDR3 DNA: TGTGCCAGCAGTTTTTGGGGCGGAGGGATGGACTATGGCTACACCTTC

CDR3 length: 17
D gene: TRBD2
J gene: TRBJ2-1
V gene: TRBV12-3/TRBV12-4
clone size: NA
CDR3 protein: CASSSGLAGASYNEQFF
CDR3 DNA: TGTGCCAGCAGTTCCGGACTAGCGGGAGCCTCCTACAATGAGCAGTTCTTC

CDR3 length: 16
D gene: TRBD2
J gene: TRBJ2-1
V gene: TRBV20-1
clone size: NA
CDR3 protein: CSAREPTSGSYNEQFF
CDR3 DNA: TGCAGTGCTAGAGAGCCGACTAGCGGATCCTACAATGAGCAGTTCTTC

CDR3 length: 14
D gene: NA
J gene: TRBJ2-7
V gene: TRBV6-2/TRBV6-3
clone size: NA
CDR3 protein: CASSYRAGPSEQYF
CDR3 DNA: TGTGCCAGCAGTTACAGGGCGGGACCGAGTGAGCAGTACTTC

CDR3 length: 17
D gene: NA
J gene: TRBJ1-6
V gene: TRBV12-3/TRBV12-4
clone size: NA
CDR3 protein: CASSTWGQGTYNSPLHF
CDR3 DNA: TGTGCCAGCAGTACTTGGGGACAAGGAACCTATAATTCACCCCTCCACTTT

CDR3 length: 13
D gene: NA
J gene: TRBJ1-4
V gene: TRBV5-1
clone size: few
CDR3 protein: CASSTGHIEKLFF
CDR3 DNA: TGCGCCAGCAGCACGGGACATATTGAAAAACTGTTTTTT

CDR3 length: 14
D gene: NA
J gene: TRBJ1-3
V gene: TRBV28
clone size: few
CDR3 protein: CASSLGGPGNTIYF
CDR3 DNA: TGTGCCAGCAGTTTGGGGGGGCCTGGAAACACCATATATTTT

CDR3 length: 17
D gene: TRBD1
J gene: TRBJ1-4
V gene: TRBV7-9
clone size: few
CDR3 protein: CASSSPRGTGRNEKLFF
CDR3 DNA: TGTGCCAGCAGCTCACCTCGAGGGACAGGACGTAATGAAAAACTGTTTTTT

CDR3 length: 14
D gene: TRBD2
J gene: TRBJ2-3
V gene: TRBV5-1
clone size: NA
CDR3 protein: CASSNLAGTDTQYF
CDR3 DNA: TGCGCCAGCAGCAATCTAGCGGGGACAGATACGCAGTATTTT

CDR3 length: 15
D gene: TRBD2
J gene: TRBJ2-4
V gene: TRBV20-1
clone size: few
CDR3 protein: CSARDRGRPKNIQYF
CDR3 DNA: TGCAGTGCTAGAGATCGCGGGAGGCCCAAAAACATTCAGTACTTC